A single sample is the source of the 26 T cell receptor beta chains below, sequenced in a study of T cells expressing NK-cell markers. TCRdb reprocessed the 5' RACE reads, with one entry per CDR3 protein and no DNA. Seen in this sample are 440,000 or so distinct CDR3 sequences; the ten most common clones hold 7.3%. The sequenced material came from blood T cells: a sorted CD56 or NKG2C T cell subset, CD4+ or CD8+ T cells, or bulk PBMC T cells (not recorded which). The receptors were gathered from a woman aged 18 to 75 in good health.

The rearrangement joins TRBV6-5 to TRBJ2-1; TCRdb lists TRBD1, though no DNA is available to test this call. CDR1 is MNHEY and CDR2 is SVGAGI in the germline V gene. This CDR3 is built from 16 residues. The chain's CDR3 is CASSYIGRGRGDEQFF.

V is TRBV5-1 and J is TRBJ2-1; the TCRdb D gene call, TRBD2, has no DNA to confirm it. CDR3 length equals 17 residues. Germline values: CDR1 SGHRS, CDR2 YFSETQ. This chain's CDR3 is CASSPVDPLAGGDEQFF.

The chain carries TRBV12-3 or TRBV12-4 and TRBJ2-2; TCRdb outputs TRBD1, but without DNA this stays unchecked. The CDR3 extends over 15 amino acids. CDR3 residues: CASSVRTGITGELFF.

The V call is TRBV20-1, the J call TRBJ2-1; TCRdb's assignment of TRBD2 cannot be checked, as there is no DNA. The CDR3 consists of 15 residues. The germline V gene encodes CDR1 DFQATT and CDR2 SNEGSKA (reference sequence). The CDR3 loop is CSATRNSGRDNEQFF.

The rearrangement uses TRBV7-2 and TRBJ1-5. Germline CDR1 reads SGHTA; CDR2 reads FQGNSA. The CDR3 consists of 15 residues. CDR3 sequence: CASSDGGGGNQPQHF.

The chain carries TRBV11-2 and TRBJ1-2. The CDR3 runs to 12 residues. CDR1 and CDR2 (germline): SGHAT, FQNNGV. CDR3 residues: CASSRAGYGYTF.

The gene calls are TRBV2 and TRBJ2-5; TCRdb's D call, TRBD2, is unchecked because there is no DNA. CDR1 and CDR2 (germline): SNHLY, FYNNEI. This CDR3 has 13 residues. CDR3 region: CASRATSQETQYF.

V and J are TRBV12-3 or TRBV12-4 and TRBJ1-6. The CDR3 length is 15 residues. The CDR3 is CASSLGGTRDSPLHF.

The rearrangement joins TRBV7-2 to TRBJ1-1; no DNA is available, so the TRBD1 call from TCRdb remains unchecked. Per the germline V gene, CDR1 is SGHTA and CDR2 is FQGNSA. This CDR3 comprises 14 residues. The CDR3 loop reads CASSSPSDSAKAFF.

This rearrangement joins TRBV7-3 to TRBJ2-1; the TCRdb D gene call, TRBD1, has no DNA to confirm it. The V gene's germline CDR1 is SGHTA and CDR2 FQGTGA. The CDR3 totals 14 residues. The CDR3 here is CASSLTPGYNEQFF.

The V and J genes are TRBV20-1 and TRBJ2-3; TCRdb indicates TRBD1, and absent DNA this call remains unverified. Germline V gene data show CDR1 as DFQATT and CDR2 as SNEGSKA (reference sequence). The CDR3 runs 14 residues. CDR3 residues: CSASSGFEVDTQYF.

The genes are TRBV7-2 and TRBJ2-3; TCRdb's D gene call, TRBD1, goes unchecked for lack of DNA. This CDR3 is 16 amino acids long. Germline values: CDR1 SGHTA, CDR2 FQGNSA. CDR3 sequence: CASRPSTGIQADTQYF. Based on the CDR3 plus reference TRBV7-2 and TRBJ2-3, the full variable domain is GAGVSQSPSNKVTEKGKDVELRCDPISGHTALYWYRQSLGQGLEFLIYFQGNSAPDKSGLPSDRFSAERTGGSVSTLTIQRTQQEDSAVYLCASRPSTGIQADTQYFGPGTRLTVL.

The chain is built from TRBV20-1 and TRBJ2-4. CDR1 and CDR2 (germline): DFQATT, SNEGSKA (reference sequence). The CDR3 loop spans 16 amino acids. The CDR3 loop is CSARVPSGIAKNIQYF.

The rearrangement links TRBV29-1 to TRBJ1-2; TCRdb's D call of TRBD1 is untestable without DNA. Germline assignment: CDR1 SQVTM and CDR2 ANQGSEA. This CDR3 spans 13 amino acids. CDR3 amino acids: CSVQGPTNYGYTF.

This chain's CDR3 is CSARDLSNYEQYF. The chain couples TRBV20-1 to TRBJ2-7. CDR1 DFQATT and CDR2 SNEGSKA come from the germline V gene (reference sequence). The CDR3 extends over 13 amino acids.

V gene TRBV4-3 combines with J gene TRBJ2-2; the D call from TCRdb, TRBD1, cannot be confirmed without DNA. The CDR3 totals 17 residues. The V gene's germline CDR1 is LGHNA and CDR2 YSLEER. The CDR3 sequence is CASSPLAGGTNTGELFF.

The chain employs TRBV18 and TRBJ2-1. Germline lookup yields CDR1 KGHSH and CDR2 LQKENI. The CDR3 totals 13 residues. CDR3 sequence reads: CASSPWGTDEQFF.

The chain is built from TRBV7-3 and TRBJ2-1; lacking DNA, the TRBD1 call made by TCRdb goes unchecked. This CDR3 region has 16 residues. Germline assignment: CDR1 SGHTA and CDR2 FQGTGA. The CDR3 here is CASSLMAGSGYNEQFF.

The CDR3 reads CATSDQTGGEETQYF. This sequence joins TRBV24-1 and TRBJ2-5; TCRdb outputs TRBD1, but without DNA this stays unchecked. Germline V gene lookup returns CDR1 KGHDR and CDR2 SFDVKD. This CDR3 is built from 15 residues.

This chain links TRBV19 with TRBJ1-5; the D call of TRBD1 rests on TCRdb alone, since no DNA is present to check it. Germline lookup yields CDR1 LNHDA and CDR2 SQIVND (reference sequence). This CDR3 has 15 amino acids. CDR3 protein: CASSTHGQSNQPQHF.

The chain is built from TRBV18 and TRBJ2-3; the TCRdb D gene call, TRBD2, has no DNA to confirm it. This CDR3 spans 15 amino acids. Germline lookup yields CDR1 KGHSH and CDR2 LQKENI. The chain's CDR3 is CASSPKAHPTDTQYF.

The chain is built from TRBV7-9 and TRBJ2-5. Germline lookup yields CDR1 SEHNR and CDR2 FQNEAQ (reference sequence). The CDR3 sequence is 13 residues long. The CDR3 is CASSLETQETQYF. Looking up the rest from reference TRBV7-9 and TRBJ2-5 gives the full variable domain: DTGVSQNPRHKITKRGQNVTFRCDPISEHNRLYWYRQTLGQGPEFLTYFQNEAQLEKSRLLSDRFSAERPKGSFSTLEIQRTEQGDSAMYLCASSLETQETQYFGPGTRLLVL.

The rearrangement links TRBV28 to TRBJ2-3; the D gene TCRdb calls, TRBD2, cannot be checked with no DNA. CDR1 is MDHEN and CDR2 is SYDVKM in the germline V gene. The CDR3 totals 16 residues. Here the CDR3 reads CASSPRSRRVADTQYF. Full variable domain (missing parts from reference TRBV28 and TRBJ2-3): DVKVTQSSRYLVKRTGEKVFLECVQDMDHENMFWYRQDPGLGLRLIYFSYDVKMKEKGDIPEGYSVSREKKERFSLILESASTNQTSMYLCASSPRSRRVADTQYFGPGTRLTVL.

CDR3 amino acids: CASMGSSYEQYF. The gene calls are TRBV6-5 and TRBJ2-7. CDR3 length equals 12 residues. In germline, CDR1 is MNHEY, CDR2 SVGAGI.

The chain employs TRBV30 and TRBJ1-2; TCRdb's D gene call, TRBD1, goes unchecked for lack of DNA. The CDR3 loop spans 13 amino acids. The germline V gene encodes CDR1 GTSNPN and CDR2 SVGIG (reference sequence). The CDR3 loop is CAWRRTGGFGYTF.

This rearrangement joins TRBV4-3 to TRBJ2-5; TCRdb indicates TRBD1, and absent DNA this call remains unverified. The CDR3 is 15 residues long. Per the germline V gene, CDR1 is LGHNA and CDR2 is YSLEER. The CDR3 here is CASSPQSARDETQYF.